This T cell receptor (beta chain) appears in the sequencing data of a study of cytomegalovirus exposure and HLA in healthy donors (dated by TCRdb to 2015 to 2018). The study in broad terms: According to an earlier analysis of 550 to 700 of the donors, about 179 million T cells yielded approximately 120 million unique TCR beta sequences and less than 300 Gb of sequence data. About 310 gigabases of sequencing data and around 87 million unique TCR sequences were included in an early release covering around 650 HLA-typed donors. Of the roughly 400 genotyped donors, 81% were placed in the genetic ancestry cluster associated with self-reported Caucasian donors. The study aimed to test whether signatures of past pathogen exposure could be identified by cataloging public T cell receptors. The T cell repertoires of several hundred subjects were profiled by immunosequencing and related to cytomegalovirus serostatus. Besides the first cohort of more than 650 subjects, a separate validation cohort made up of 120 different subjects was used. To predict cytomegalovirus infection status, the study brought together high-throughput TCR immunosequencing, statistical association of individual TCRs with disease status, and machine learning. A later analysis re-examined previously published TCR beta repertoires from more than 650 donors and added high-resolution HLA genotyping to investigate patterns of TCR occurrence. Rather than using new phenotypic data, the later analysis identified candidate immune exposures from TCR beta sequences and from how often those sequences occurred across donors. An earlier analysis of fewer than 700 of the donors applied high-throughput TCR beta sequencing to assess whether each TCR beta V gene segment acted as functional or pseudogenic. Donor age, sex, ethnicity and CMV serostatus were compiled alongside the repertoire data. Genome-wide SNP genotypes for about 65% of the roughly 670 donors were used in a later genetic analysis, which treated that subset as a discovery cohort. Every discovery cohort repertoire had been produced on one sequencing platform. Both class I and class II loci were covered by HLA typing, at four-digit resolution. The number of donors typed differed by locus, with 629-630 for A, B, C, DRB1 and DQB1, 522 for DQA1, over 600 for DPA1, and under 490 for DPB1. A handful of DR-DQ haplotypes were handled as single units for association and clustering because linkage in the cohort was strong. Among some 400 genotyped donors of the cohort, an average of around 220,000 unique TCR beta nucleotide sequences was sequenced per donor, of which about 20% were non-productive. The paper as a whole reports these results and caveats: When HLA alleles, especially DR and DQ, strongly co-occurred, attributing TCR associations to individual alleles was difficult. Most TCR sequences were seen in very few donors, while some public TCRs were found in many individuals. A further reported finding was that TCR beta sequences accurately predicted the HLA-A and HLA-B alleles for most subjects in the first cohort. A few of the identified cytomegalovirus-associated TCR beta chains were confirmed in vitro to be specific for cytomegalovirus antigens. The presence/absence analyses assumed that sequencing depth was roughly uniform across donors, and that assumption may not be true. Because counts were too low, roughly 18 rarely observed V segments, including chromosome 9 orphons, were left out of the earlier analysis of roughly 600 of the donors. In a later genetic analysis, fewer N-insertions in productive TCRs were reported among donors in an Asian-associated ancestry cluster than the roughly 640-donor mean. Because the 87-base-pair reads could not distinguish some IMGT-functional V segments, including TRBV6-2 and TRBV6-3, those segments were excluded. A later analysis found that most CMV-associated TCR beta chains appeared HLA-restricted, with HLA associations seemingly driven largely by CMV exposure. It was suggested by the authors that the approach could potentially be generalized to other disease states and immunological phenotypes. In a later analysis, several top co-occurrence clusters were reported to appear linked to parvovirus B19, influenza, CMV and Epstein-Barr virus. A total of around 150 TCR beta chains were listed by the study as associated with cytomegalovirus. CMV serostatus was the only immune exposure information available for the cohort. In this cohort, only TCR beta chains were sequenced, and detectable features were limited by the absence of alpha or paired-chain data. In a later analysis, HLA-associated TCR beta chains showed more clonal expansion and lower generation probabilities than non-associated chains that were equally common. At a false discovery rate of 0.05, a later analysis linked under 20,000 TCR beta sequences to specific HLA alleles. According to a later analysis, TCR association rates differed among HLA loci, with DRB1 alleles showing the most associated TCRs and HLA-C alleles showing the fewest. Because HLA typing was unavailable for some donors at each locus, only the typed subset was used in association tests. In both the original and validation cohorts, the classifier was reported to diagnose cytomegalovirus status with high specificity and sensitivity. A cluster of highly shared sequence variants was judged likely to represent a technical artifact of the sequencing pipeline. Correlated functional status among segregating V segments might reflect linkage disequilibrium, but an unknown experimental factor could not be ruled out. An earlier analysis of roughly 570 of the donors showed that most TCR beta V segments appeared in productive rearrangements either about 87% or about 30% of the time, which broadly matched IMGT annotations. A later genetic analysis associated a missense DCLRE1C variant with V-gene and J-gene trimming of TCR beta chains, and an independent cohort replicated the association.

Concerning this clone itself: This clone's antigen is unknown. Per-nucleotide qualities are absent, and no much larger clonotype sits a single base away.

Library creation used the immunoSEQ multiplex PCR assay. The multiplex PCR relied on a mix of 60 forward primers for TCR Vbeta segments and 13 reverse primers for TCR Jbeta segments. Amplification of the CDR3 region of rearranged TCR beta genes was performed with a multiplex PCR assay on genomic DNA. Amplified TCR beta libraries were sequenced as 87-base-pair reads on the Illumina HiSeq System. Turning to the authors' computational methods: In a later analysis, about 80 million unique TCR beta chains were counted across the approximately 670 repertoires, and some 10 million of these chains were shared by at least two donors. Raw reads were error-corrected and collapsed into unique sequences by a nearest-neighbor algorithm in which closely related sequences were merged to remove PCR and sequencing errors. CDR3 sequences were aligned to IMGT reference sequences to assign V, D and J gene segments. For a sequence to be retained, a match of at least six nucleotides to both a V gene segment and a J gene segment was required. Rearrangements were classified as productive when the CDR3 lacked stop codons and remained in frame with V and J, and all other rearrangements were classified as non-productive. Following IMGT convention, CDR3 was defined as the stretch from the second conserved V-encoded cysteine to the conserved J-encoded phenylalanine. The earlier analysis of 500 to 750 of the donors excluded any sequence lacking an unambiguous match to a single V gene segment. An earlier analysis of approximately 590 of the donors called V segments functional above 56.7% productive rearrangements and segregating when the between-donor standard deviation exceeded 5%. To diagnose cytomegalovirus status from the catalog of TCR beta chain sequences, a statistical classification framework was built. V and J gene assignment, in a later analysis, came from comparing TCR nucleotide sequences with IMGT/GENE-DB human TR gene sequences. The TCRdist pipeline was used in a later analysis to assign CDR3 sequences and most-parsimonious VDJ recombination scenarios. A later analysis defined each TCR beta chain by its CDR3 amino acid sequence plus V-gene family, and excluded reads lacking a unique V-gene family. As a way to deal with suspected cross-contamination and a sequencing artifact, a later analysis dropped 450 to 600 nucleotide sequences that were highly shared and had low generation probability. A later analysis calculated a clonal expansion index for each public chain from normalized within-repertoire ranks of inferred template counts. In a later analysis, generation probabilities were computed using a VDJ recombination model fitted to out-of-frame rearrangements, and the results were checked against IGoR. In a later analysis, TCR-TCR, TCR-HLA and TCR-CMV co-occurrence was scored with hypergeometric tests, and a repertoire-size bias correction was applied to TCR pairs. To estimate false discovery rates, a later analysis permuted the HLA or CMV assignments 20 times. In a later analysis, co-occurring TCRs were grouped with DBSCAN, and TCRdist sequence similarity was added when clustering was performed within HLA-allele-positive subsets. Repertoires with fewer than 30,000 or more than 120,000 public chains were left out of co-occurrence clustering, as were about 5 repertoires with anomalous nucleotide sharing. This is the immuneACCESS table as TCRdb keeps it, with only in-frame sequences that have V and J called. A part of the clones is gone; compared with another copy, unresolved V genes explain less than half, and the rest is unexplained. That table gives V, J and clone size, and the DNA gave D and trimming. Within this sample are under 110,000 clones, with roughly 82% of them counted one time only. The ten largest clonotypes hold about 10% of the sample.

The junction shows trimming of 10 bases on V and 0 bases on J, plus 12 bases between the germline ends. The CDR3 sequence holds 13 residues, the cysteine and phenylalanine included. Only the CDR3 DNA is retained, 39 bases long and in frame from the first base. CDR1 WNHNN and CDR2 SYGVQD were looked up in the germline V gene (reference sequence). In total, roughly 710 healthy bone marrow donors made up the cohort. All cohort members were sampled while nominally healthy, although unrecorded immune exposures were likely present. The donor tested CMV seronegative and was one of the 352 seronegative cohort members. A peripheral blood sample was collected from each donor, and TCR beta sequencing was performed on peripheral blood mononuclear cells. Genomic DNA was extracted from the blood cell samples with the Qiagen DNeasy Blood Extraction Kit.

The sequence came from a man between 50 and 59 years old in good health and CMV-seronegative. The chain links TRBV10-1 with TRBJ1-1; D gene: possibly TRBD1, on 5 matching bases. Specimen: PBMCs. The base sequence is TGCGCCACCCGCAGGGAATTGAACACTGAAGCTTTCTTT. Translated, it gives CATRRELNTEAFF.